The clone carrying this T cell receptor beta chain was detected once. The source of the sample is a study of cytomegalovirus exposure and HLA in healthy donors. The CDR3 contains 16 residues. The germline gives CDR1 LGHNA, CDR2 YNFKEQ. Trimming shortened V by 1 base and J by 0 bases, and 9 bases separated the two germline ends. Both 60 Vbeta primers and 13 Jbeta primers went into the PCR. TCRdb's copy holds only in-frame clones and misses some; the assay was immunoSEQ multiplex PCR. This table has 150,000 or so clones, 84% appearing once. This sequence originates from a young man in good health and CMV-seronegative. J is TRBJ1-4 and V is TRBV4-2, with D possibly matching TRBD1 (5 bases). Sequenced: PBMCs. CDR3 sequence: CASSQAKDTTNEKLFF. The CDR3 DNA sequence: TGTGCCAGCAGCCAAGCAAAGGACACAACTAATGAAAAACTGTTTTTT.